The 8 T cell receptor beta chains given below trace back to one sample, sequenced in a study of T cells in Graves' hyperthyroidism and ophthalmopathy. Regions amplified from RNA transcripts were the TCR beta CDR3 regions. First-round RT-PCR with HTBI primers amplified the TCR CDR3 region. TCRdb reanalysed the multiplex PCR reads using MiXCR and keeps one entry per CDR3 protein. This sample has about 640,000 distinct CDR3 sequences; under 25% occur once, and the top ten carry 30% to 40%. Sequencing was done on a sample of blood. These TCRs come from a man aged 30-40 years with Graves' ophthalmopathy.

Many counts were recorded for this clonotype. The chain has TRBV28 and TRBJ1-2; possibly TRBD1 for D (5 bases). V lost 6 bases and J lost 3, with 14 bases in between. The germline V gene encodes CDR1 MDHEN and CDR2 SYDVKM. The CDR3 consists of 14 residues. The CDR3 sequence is CASSPIDRDYGYTF. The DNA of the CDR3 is TGTGCCAGCAGCCCCATAGACAGAGACTATGGCTACACCTTC.

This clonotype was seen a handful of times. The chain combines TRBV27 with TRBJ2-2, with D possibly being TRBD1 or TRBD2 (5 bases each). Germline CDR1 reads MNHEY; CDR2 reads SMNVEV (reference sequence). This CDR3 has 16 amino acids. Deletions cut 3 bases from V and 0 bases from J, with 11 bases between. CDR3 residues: CASSFSGTTNTGELFF. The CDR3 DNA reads TGTGCCAGCAGTTTCTCCGGGACCACGAACACCGGGGAGCTGTTTTTT.

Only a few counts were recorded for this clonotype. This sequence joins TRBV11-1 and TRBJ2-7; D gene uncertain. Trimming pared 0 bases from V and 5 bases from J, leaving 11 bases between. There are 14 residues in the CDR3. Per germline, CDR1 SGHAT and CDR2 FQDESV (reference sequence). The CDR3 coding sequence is TGTGCCAGCAGCTTAGCGTTTAAGGCCCACGAGCAGTACTTC. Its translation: CASSLAFKAHEQYF. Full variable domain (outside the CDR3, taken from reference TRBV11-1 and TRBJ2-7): EAEVAQSPRYKITEKSQAVAFWCDPISGHATLYWYRQILGQGPELLVQFQDESVVDDSQLPKDRFSAERLKGVDSTLKIQPAELGDSAMYLCASSLAFKAHEQYFGPGTRLTVT.

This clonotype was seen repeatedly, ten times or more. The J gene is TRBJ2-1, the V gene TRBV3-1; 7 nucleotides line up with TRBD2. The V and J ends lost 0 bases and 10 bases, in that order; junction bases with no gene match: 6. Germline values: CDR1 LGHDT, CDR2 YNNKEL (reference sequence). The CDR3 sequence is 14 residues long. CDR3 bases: TGTGCCAGCAGCCAAGATGGGGGGGTCTTAGAGCAGTTCTTC. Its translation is CASSQDGGVLEQFF.

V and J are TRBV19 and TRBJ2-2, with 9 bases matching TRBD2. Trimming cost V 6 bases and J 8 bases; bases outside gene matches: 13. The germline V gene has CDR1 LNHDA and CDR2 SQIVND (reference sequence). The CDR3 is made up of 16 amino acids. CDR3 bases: TGTGCCAGTAGAAGATCAAGCGGGGGGCGAGGAGGGGAGCTGTTTTTT. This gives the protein CASRRSSGGRGGELFF.

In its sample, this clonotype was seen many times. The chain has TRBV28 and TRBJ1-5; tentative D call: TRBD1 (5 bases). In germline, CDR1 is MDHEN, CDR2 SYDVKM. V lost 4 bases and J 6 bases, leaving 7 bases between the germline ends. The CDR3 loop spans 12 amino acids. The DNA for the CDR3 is TGTGCCAGCAGTTCAGGGATTCAGCCCCAGCATTTT. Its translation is CASSSGIQPQHF.

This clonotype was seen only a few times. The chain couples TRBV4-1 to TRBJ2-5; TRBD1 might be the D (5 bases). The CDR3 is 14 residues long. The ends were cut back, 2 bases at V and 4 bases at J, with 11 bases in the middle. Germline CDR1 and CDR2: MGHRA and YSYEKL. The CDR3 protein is CASSQQGIRETQYF. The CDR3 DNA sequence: TGCGCCAGCAGCCAACAGGGAATCAGAGAGACCCAGTACTTC.

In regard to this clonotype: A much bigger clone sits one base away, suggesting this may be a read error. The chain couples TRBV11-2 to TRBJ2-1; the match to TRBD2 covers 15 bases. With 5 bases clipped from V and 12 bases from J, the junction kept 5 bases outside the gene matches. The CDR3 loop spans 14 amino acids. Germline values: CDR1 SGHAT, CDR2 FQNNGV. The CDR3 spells CASSPGLAGGPQFF. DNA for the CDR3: TGTGCCAGCAGCCCCGGACTAGCGGGAGGGCCGCAGTTCTTC. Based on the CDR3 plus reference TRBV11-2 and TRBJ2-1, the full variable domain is EAGVAQSPRYKIIEKRQSVAFWCNPISGHATLYWYQQILGQGPKLLIQFQNNGVVDDSQLPKDRFSAERLKGVDSTLKIQPAKLEDSAVYLCASSPGLAGGPQFFGPGTRLTVL.